The rows below give T cell receptor beta chains drawn from one sample of a study of beta chain features in type 1 diabetes. Measured with immunoSEQ multiplex PCR; TCRdb has only the in-frame clones, and not every one. The table records 100,000 to 150,000 clones, 15% to 20% of them present only once. Sequencing was carried out using central memory CD4+ T cells from blood. These receptors were obtained from a man aged 18 to 30 with type 1 diabetes. Each CDR3 is given with its conserved first and last residue. Fields, in order: V gene, J gene, D gene, clone size, CDR3 DNA, CDR3 protein. A D gene is named only where the DNA matches it firmly. Rows give clone size only sometimes, using once, few, many, or a class for an expanded clone.

>TRBV9|TRBJ1-4|TRBD1|many
TGTGCCAGCAGCTCGCGACAGGGAGACGAAAAACTGTTTTTT
CASSSRQGDEKLFF
>TRBV5-6|TRBJ1-1|NA|NA
TGTGCCAGCAGCTCGACGGCGAGGGACACTGAAGCTTTCTTT
CASSSTARDTEAFF
>TRBV25-1|TRBJ2-4|NA|few
TGTGCCAGCAGTGGACAGACGGACATAGCCAAAAACATTCAGTACTTC
CASSGQTDIAKNIQYF
>TRBV10-3|TRBJ2-4|NA|few
TGTGCCATCAGTGAGTCCCCGGGGGAGGTGACCAAAAACATTCAGTACTTC
CAISESPGEVTKNIQYF
>TRBV30|TRBJ1-2|TRBD1|many
TGTGCCGCGAGGGACAGGAAGGGCTACGGCTACACCTTC
CAARDRKGYGYTF
>TRBV27|TRBJ2-3|NA|few
TGTGCCAGCAGTTTTAGGCCCGGGGATACGCAGTATTTT
CASSFRPGDTQYF
>TRBV5-6|TRBJ2-1|NA|NA
TGTGCCAGCAGCCCAGGGGCCGAAGGTGAGCAGTTCTTC
CASSPGAEGEQFF
>TRBV27|TRBJ2-3|NA|NA
TGTGCCAGCAGTGGGGGCCTTCACACAGATACGCAGTATTTT
CASSGGLHTDTQYF
>TRBV29-1|TRBJ1-4|NA|NA
TGCAGCGTGTTGGTTTCAACTAATGAAAAACTGTTTTTT
CSVLVSTNEKLFF
>TRBV7-3|TRBJ2-2|NA|NA
TGTGCCAGCAGCTTAAAGGTCGGGAACACCGGGGAGCTGTTTTTT
CASSLKVGNTGELFF
>TRBV5-1|TRBJ2-5|NA|NA
TGCGCCAGCAGCCGCTCGGTGGGTAGATACCAAGAGACCCAGTACTTC
CASSRSVGRYQETQYF
>TRBV7-2|TRBJ2-3|TRBD2|many
TGTGCCAGCAGCCTACTAACTAGCGGGAGGGGGAGAGATACGCAGTATTTT
CASSLLTSGRGRDTQYF
>TRBV9|TRBJ2-1|TRBD1|NA
TGTGCCAGCAGCGTACTCCCGGGACAGAGTAAGCAGTTCTTC
CASSVLPGQSKQFF
>TRBV29-1|TRBJ1-5|NA|NA
TGCAGCGTTGTCGATATAGATAACAATCAGCCCCAGCATTTT
CSVVDIDNNQPQHF
>TRBV29-1|TRBJ2-7|NA|many
TGCAGCGTTGGGTCGTCGGTGGGGTCCCTCTACGAGCAGTACTTC
CSVGSSVGSLYEQYF
>TRBV6-4|TRBJ2-7|TRBD2|NA
TGTGCCAGCAGTGAATCGGAGCGGGAGGGTTACGAGCAGTACTTC
CASSESEREGYEQYF
>TRBV14|TRBJ1-1|NA|NA
TGTGCCAGCAGCCAAGGGGGAGGGAACACTGAAGCTTTCTTT
CASSQGGGNTEAFF
>TRBV7-2|TRBJ2-7|TRBD2|few
TGTGCCAGCAGCCTCCGGGAGGGGGCCTACGAGCAGTACTTC
CASSLREGAYEQYF
>TRBV7-9|TRBJ2-5|NA|NA
TGTGCCAGCAGCTTAAAGGCCGGAGAGACCCAGTACTTC
CASSLKAGETQYF
>TRBV2|TRBJ2-4|TRBD1|NA
TGTGCCAGCAGTGATTGGGGACAGAAAAACATTCAGTACTTC
CASSDWGQKNIQYF
>TRBV2|TRBJ1-2|NA|NA
TGTGCCAGCAGTGAGCCAGGTAATGATGGCTACACCTTC
CASSEPGNDGYTF
>TRBV28|TRBJ2-1|NA|few
TGTGCCAGCAGTTCGGCCCGGAACAGGGAGTTCTTC
CASSSARNREFF
>TRBV30|TRBJ2-2|NA|many
TGTGCCTGGAATCCGGGAGACCGGTCCGGGGAGCTGTTTTTT
CAWNPGDRSGELFF
>TRBV27|TRBJ2-7|NA|NA
TGTGCCAGCAGTCTCCGGGGACCGGGACACATGAACTACGAGCAGTACTTC
CASSLRGPGHMNYEQYF
>TRBV4-3|TRBJ2-3|TRBD2|NA
TGCGCCAGCAGCCAAGTGGGGGGGACAGATACGCAGTATTTT
CASSQVGGTDTQYF
>TRBV7-6|TRBJ2-7|NA|few
TGTGCCAGCAGCCCCCAGACAGGCTCCTACGAGCAGTACTTC
CASSPQTGSYEQYF
>TRBV28|TRBJ1-2|TRBD1|many
TGTGCCAGCAGGTCTCCGGGACAGAGTATGCCTAACTATGGCTACACCTTC
CASRSPGQSMPNYGYTF
>TRBV14|TRBJ1-2|TRBD1|few
TGTGCCAGCAGCCCGGGGACAGGGGTTAGTGGCTACACCTTC
CASSPGTGVSGYTF
>TRBV30|TRBJ1-4|NA|NA
TGTGCCTGGAGTGTACTCCTTGGAAAAACTAATGAAAAACTGTTTTTT
CAWSVLLGKTNEKLFF
>TRBV7-2|TRBJ2-4|TRBD1|many
TGTGCCAGCAGCCCACAAGGGACAGACCAAAACATTCAGTACTTC
CASSPQGTDQNIQYF
>TRBV25-1|TRBJ2-7|TRBD1|NA
TGTGCCAGCAATGATCCGGGACAGGGGGCCTACGAGCAGTACTTC
CASNDPGQGAYEQYF
>TRBV5-6|TRBJ1-1|NA|NA
TGTGCCAGCAGCTTGGCAGCGAACACTGAAGCTTTCTTT
CASSLAANTEAFF
>TRBV2|TRBJ2-2|NA|many
TGTGCCAGCAAAGAAACCGGGGAGCTGTTTTTT
CASKETGELFF
>TRBV7-9|TRBJ2-1|NA|many
TGTGCCAGCACACTTGACAATGAGCAGTTCTTC
CASTLDNEQFF
>TRBV29-1|TRBJ2-3|NA|few
TGCAGCGTTTTGGGTTTCTCCACAGATACGCAGTATTTT
CSVLGFSTDTQYF
>TRBV30|TRBJ2-5|NA|few
TGTGCCTGGAGTGCACAAGGGGCGGAGACCCAGTACTTC
CAWSAQGAETQYF
>TRBV25-1|TRBJ1-4|TRBD1|NA
TGTGCCAGCAGTGAGGGGACAGGGATTCGAAAACTGTTTTTT
CASSEGTGIRKLFF
>TRBV5-1|TRBJ2-5|TRBD1|NA
TGCGCCAGCAGCTTACAGGGGTCCCAAGAGACCCAGTACTTC
CASSLQGSQETQYF
>TRBV7-9|TRBJ2-2|NA|NA
TGTGCCAGCAGCTCGAACACCGGGGAGCTGTTTTTT
CASSSNTGELFF
>TRBV9|TRBJ2-5|TRBD1|NA
TGTGCCAGCAGCCCCAGGGGGCGTGACGAGACCCAGTACTTC
CASSPRGRDETQYF
>TRBV5-1|TRBJ2-5|TRBD2|few
TGCGCCAGCAGCTCGACTAGCGGAGAGACCCAGTACTTC
CASSSTSGETQYF
>TRBV15|TRBJ1-2|NA|NA
TGTGCCACCAGCAGAGATCTCGGGTCTGATGGCTACACCTTC
CATSRDLGSDGYTF
>TRBV6-1|TRBJ2-3|NA|NA
TGTGCCAGCAGTGAACTACAGGGATATACGCAGTATTTT
CASSELQGYTQYF
>TRBV14|TRBJ2-4|NA|NA
TGTGCCAGCAGCATCGGGCTTCGAGAAAACATTCAGTACTTC
CASSIGLRENIQYF
>TRBV30|TRBJ1-1|NA|few
TGTGCCTGGGTTGGATTGGTGGGCACTGAAGCTTTCTTT
CAWVGLVGTEAFF
>TRBV30|TRBJ2-1|TRBD2|NA
TGTGCCTGGACTACTAGCGGGACGCAGTTCTTC
CAWTTSGTQFF
>TRBV19|TRBJ1-1|TRBD1|NA
TGTGCCAGTGCCGTCGACAGGGGAGACACTGAAGCTTTCTTT
CASAVDRGDTEAFF
>TRBV30|TRBJ2-5|NA|few
TGTGCCTGGAGTGTAAGGGTTCGGGAGACCCAGTACTTC
CAWSVRVRETQYF
>TRBV21-1|TRBJ2-1|NA|few
TGTGCCAGCAGCAAAGAGAGGGACACAACCTCGAGCTCCTACAATGAGCAGTTCTTC
CASSKERDTTSSSYNEQFF
>TRBV7-2|TRBJ2-4|NA|many
TGTGCCAGCAGCCTAAGAAGTACAGGCCCCGTGGCCAAAAACATTCAGTACTTC
CASSLRSTGPVAKNIQYF
>TRBV30|TRBJ2-5|TRBD2|NA
TGTGCCTGGATAGCGGGAGGCCAATTGGACGAGACCCAGTACTTC
CAWIAGGQLDETQYF
>TRBV4-1|TRBJ1-2|NA|NA
TGCGCCAGCAGCCAAGCGGACAGTTCCCGATACTATGGCTACACCTTC
CASSQADSSRYYGYTF
>TRBV9|TRBJ1-3|NA|NA
TGTGCCAGCAGCGTAGCTGGGGGGTACTCTGGAAACACCATATATTTT
CASSVAGGYSGNTIYF
>TRBV6-1|TRBJ1-5|NA|NA
TGTGCCAGCATTCTGACCGAGAATCAGCCCCAGCATTTT
CASILTENQPQHF
>TRBV15|TRBJ2-2|NA|few
TGTGCCACCAGCGGGAGGACAGCCGCCGGGGAGCTGTTTTTT
CATSGRTAAGELFF
>TRBV4-2|TRBJ2-7|TRBD1|NA
TGTGCCAGCGCAAAGGGACAGGGCTCCTACGAGCAGTACTTC
CASAKGQGSYEQYF
>TRBV28|TRBJ2-1|TRBD2|many
TGTGCCAGCGCCCGCTATGGACTAGCGGTGTACAATGAGCAGTTCTTC
CASARYGLAVYNEQFF
>TRBV30|TRBJ2-5|NA|NA
TGTGCCTGGAGTGTAAACAGTCAAGAGACCCAGTACTTC
CAWSVNSQETQYF
>TRBV2|TRBJ1-2|NA|NA
TGTGCCAGCAGTGAAGGGGCAGGAGGAGTGGGATATGGCTACACCTTC
CASSEGAGGVGYGYTF
>TRBV14|TRBJ1-2|NA|few
TGTGCCAGCAGCCAAGATTGGCAGGGTGGTGGCTACACCTTC
CASSQDWQGGGYTF